Sequencing of this T cell receptor beta chain was carried out in a study of T cell responses to AZD1222 COVID-19 vaccine. Trimming took off 4 bases at V and 5 bases at J, with 11 bases between the two ends. The CDR3 has 13 amino acids. The germline V gene has CDR1 KGHSH and CDR2 LQKENI. Only in-frame clones appear in the TCRdb table, and some are missing; sequencing was by immunoSEQ multiplex PCR. Of about 34,000 clones detected, approximately 78% appear once; the ten largest clones hold about 4.7%. The sample in question was peripheral blood, obtained 28 days after the second AZD1222 dose. The TCR originated in an adult who received the AZD1222 COVID-19 vaccine. V and J are TRBV18 and TRBJ2-5; D possibly matches TRBD1 or TRBD2 (5 bases each). The CDR3 protein is CASSRGKEETQYF. As DNA, the CDR3 is TGTGCCAGCTCACGGGGGAAGGAGGAGACCCAGTACTTC. Complete variable domain (other parts from reference TRBV18 and TRBJ2-5): NAGVMQNPRHLVRRRGQEARLRCSPMKGHSHVYWYRQLPEEGLKFMVYLQKENIIDESGMPKERFSAEFPKEGPSILRIQQVVRGDSAAYFCASSRGKEETQYFGPGTRLLVL.